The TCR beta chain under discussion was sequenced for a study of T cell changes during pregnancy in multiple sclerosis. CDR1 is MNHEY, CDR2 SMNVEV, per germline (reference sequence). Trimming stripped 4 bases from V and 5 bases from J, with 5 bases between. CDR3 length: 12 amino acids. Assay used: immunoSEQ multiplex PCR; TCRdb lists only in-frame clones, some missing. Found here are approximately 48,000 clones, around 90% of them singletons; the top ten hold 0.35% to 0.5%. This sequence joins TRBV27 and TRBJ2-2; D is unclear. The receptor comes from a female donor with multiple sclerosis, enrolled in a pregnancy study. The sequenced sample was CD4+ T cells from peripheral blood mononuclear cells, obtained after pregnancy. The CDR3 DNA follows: TGTGCCAGCAGTTCCATTACCGGGGAGCTGTTTTTT. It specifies CASSSITGELFF.